This T cell receptor beta chain was sequenced during a study of blood T cells in healthy people across ages (dated by TCRdb to about 2015). Notes on the research overall: In model experiments, template switching captured roughly one uniquely barcoded TCR beta cDNA molecule for every two T cells. Age-related changes in TCR beta repertoire diversity were measured in the study by deep sequencing normalized with unique cDNA molecular identifiers. The donors were split into four age groups: young (average about 16 years), middle-aged (about 40), aged (62) and long-lived (about 82). For two donors (one aged 18 to 30 and one aged 80 or older), the study analyzed two additional independent replicas of 1 million unique cDNA reads from the same blood draw.

On the study overall, not on this receptor specifically: Estimates of total diversity based on one million sequenced T cells were considered lower bounds and underestimates. A strong correlation was found between observed TCR beta diversity and the percentage of naive T cells measured by flow cytometry. Observed TCR beta diversity per million T cells fell roughly linearly with age, and a significant reduction was already apparent by age roughly 41. Compared with the aged group, more naive CD4+ T cells, fewer expanded clones and increased TCR diversity were shown by the long-lived group, suggesting age selection. Because donor CMV infection status was unknown, age-related changes in expanded clonotypes were potentially confounded. Because profiling used bulk unsorted PBMCs, naive and antigen-experienced compartments could not be compared conclusively.

A note on this clonotype: The specificity of this receptor is unknown. The input lacks base qualities; no much larger clone sits a single base away.

Inclusive of the bounding cysteine and phenylalanine, the CDR3 is 14 residues long. Only CDR3 DNA remains: 42 bases, in frame from the first base. CDR1 is given as MDHEN and CDR2 as SYDVKM, both from the germline V gene. V and J are truncated by 6 bases and 10 bases respectively, leaving an intervening sequence of 22 bases. Systemically healthy Caucasian individuals from Russia, 35 to 50 in total and aged roughly 6 to 95 years, were included as donors. Approximately 10 milliliters of peripheral blood were collected from each donor into EDTA-treated Vacutainer tubes. Ficoll-Paque density-gradient centrifugation was used to isolate PBMCs, with at least 7 million obtained per sample. Total RNA, at least 6 micrograms per sample, was extracted from PBMCs with Trizol reagent. The percentages of naive CD45RAhigh/CD27high T cells were determined by flow cytometry on a PBMC aliquot from every donor. Library construction relied on 5' RACE. This sample was sequenced with an Illumina HiSeq 2500. A second PCR of roughly 6 to 11 cycles was run with a J-beta primer mix and a sample-barcoded 5' primer. A unique molecular identifier was introduced onto each TCR beta cDNA molecule by a template-switch 5' adaptor carrying 12 random nucleotides. At least 3 million CDR3-containing paired-end reads were obtained from each sample. All of the RNA was converted into first-strand cDNA using the Mint cDNA synthesis kit, with a TRBC-specific oligonucleotide serving as the primer. All cDNA was treated with uracil-DNA glycosylase and then went through a first 18-cycle PCR with the universal primers M1SS and BC2_uni_R. The authors' analysis ran thus. For normalization, 1 million high-quality reads were randomly selected from each sample, with every read carrying a distinct molecular identifier. Instead of being binned into consensus sequences, reads that shared molecular identifiers were thrown out. CDR3 identification, clonotype clustering and error correction used MiTCR with a Q25 quality threshold and the strictest error-elimination algorithm. A nonparametric unseen species model using Euler transformation provided a lower-bound estimate of total TCR beta diversity. TCRdb handled the public reads itself, with Q25 trimming in fastp and clone calling in MiXCR, and kept productive beta chains. Entries that share a CDR3 protein sequence are merged under the most common genes and DNA. These V and J calls derive from TCRdb rather than the authors' analysis. The sample yields hundreds of thousands of distinct CDR3 sequences; 25% were counted once. 9% to 9.5% of the sample lies in the top ten.

These data were also reused for a study on T cells of mothers and their children. The second source states: The donors were nine systemically healthy Caucasian individuals, made up of three mothers and their six children. cDNA synthesis used all of the extracted RNA, with 1.5 ug of RNA in each 15 ul reaction. Sample barcodes and 2-4 random nucleotides were added via the M1S primer in the second PCR. Over 9.5 million TCR beta CDR3 reads were obtained for each mother, and 2.5 million to 3 million reads were obtained for each child. Thymic selection similarly shapes TCR recombination output in related and unrelated pairs, with minor effect from inherited differences. Normalized repertoire overlap in related mother-child pairs was always slightly higher than in unrelated mother-child pairs, but the difference was never significant. Persistent microchimeric T cell clones were not detected, at a sensitivity of 85 to 100 clones per million clonotypes. In the study, deep NGS was used to compare the TCR beta repertoires of mothers and children, and features distinguishing related mother-child pairs from unrelated individuals were sought. The mean age was roughly 36 +/- 4 years for the mothers and approximately 11 +/- 4 years for the children. After adapters were ligated using NEBNext reagents, the libraries underwent 100+100 nt paired-end sequencing on an Illumina HiSeq 2000. Mother and child libraries were prepared a month apart and sequenced in separate runs to prevent cross-contamination. For each donor, between about 450,000 and 2,300,000 distinct TCR beta clonotypes were identified. Naive TCR beta clonotypes were estimated from low-frequency clonotypes matched to each donor's FACS-determined naive share, without sorting.

Material: blood. The origin of this receptor is a boy aged 5-17 years in good health. Recombination connected TRBV28 to TRBJ2-7, with a tentative D gene TRBD1 over 5 matching bases. The nucleotide sequence reads as follows: TGTGCCAGCAGACCATCACAGGTTTACGATGAACAGTACTTC. It translates as CASRPSQVYDEQYF.